This record covers a single T cell receptor (beta chain). Its antigen remains unknown. TCR beta cDNA libraries had unique molecular identifiers. From the PCR reads, TCRdb called clonotypes with MiXCR, one entry per CDR3 protein. Of fewer than 850,000 distinct CDR3 sequences detected, roughly 29% appear once; the ten largest clones hold around 0.56%. Trimming removed 10 bases at V and 5 bases at J, with 15 bases between. The CDR3 is 13 residues long. The sample belongs to a study of post-analysis software for immune sequencing data. Study results and limitations: Roughly 5 TRBV segments were significantly more frequent in patients than in controls. TRBV5-6, TRBV5-1 and TRBV20-1 were among these segments.

The chain recombines TRBV12-3 or TRBV12-4 with TRBJ2-1; the D call may be TRBD1 or TRBD2 (5 bases each). The TCR comes from a girl aged 10 to 17 with multiple sclerosis. The sample consisted of blood. CDR3 nucleotides: TGTGCCACAAACCGGGACCAAAACAATGAGCAGTTCTTC. Translation gives CATNRDQNNEQFF.